The rows below give T cell receptor beta chains drawn from one sample of a study of T-cell memory formation after mild COVID-19. TCRdb re-derived calls from the 5' RACE reads in MiXCR, one entry per CDR3 protein. The sample lists 90,000 to 120,000 distinct CDR3 sequences; approximately 14% were seen once. Specimen: PBMCs or a T cell subset sorted from them (not recorded which). The receptor source for this set is a young man who had mild COVID-19 (a few samples of this study predate the infection). Cell type and time point are not known. CDR3s include the opening cysteine and the closing phenylalanine or tryptophan. Each record gives: J gene, CDR3 length, V gene, CDR3 protein.

TRBJ2-1	15	TRBV6-6	CASSPEGGVKNEQFF
TRBJ2-3	13	TRBV12-3/TRBV12-4	CASSVIRGTTQYF
TRBJ2-5	11	TRBV5-1	CASSPSVGQYF
TRBJ2-5	16	TRBV10-3	CAISDPLLGGKETQYF
TRBJ2-7	15	TRBV3-1	CASSQDSGVSYEQYF
TRBJ1-2	13	TRBV6-7	CASSYPILYGYTF
TRBJ1-5	17	TRBV7-9	CASSLVRAGSSNQPQHF
TRBJ2-7	15	TRBV5-1	CASSLSTGPTYEQYF
TRBJ1-2	14	TRBV15	CATSSGQTFHGYTF
TRBJ2-7	15	TRBV5-6	CASSEKRGPPYEQYF
TRBJ2-7	14	TRBV20-1	CSARSRDRLYEQYF
TRBJ2-1	16	TRBV4-3	CASSRMTGGAYNEQFF
TRBJ2-3	16	TRBV7-2	CASSSSWVPTVDTQYF
TRBJ2-3	13	TRBV2	CASTRRGTDTQYF
TRBJ1-1	16	TRBV6-5	CASSYTGGESNTEAFF
TRBJ1-1	13	TRBV4-1	CASSQRQDTEAFF
TRBJ1-2	13	TRBV7-9	CASSRAGGHGYTF
TRBJ2-7	14	TRBV6-5	CASRISDGPYEQYF
TRBJ2-5	16	TRBV7-2	CASSLALSGEKETQYF
TRBJ1-5	17	TRBV6-1	CASSEPTGFGSNQPQHF
TRBJ2-3	13	TRBV7-9	CASSAQGGDTQYF
TRBJ2-1	16	TRBV4-1	CASSQEAGGGFNEQFF
TRBJ2-3	13	TRBV6-2/TRBV6-3	CASSRGDTDTQYF
TRBJ2-1	14	TRBV4-1	CASSQLADHNEQFF
TRBJ1-2	13	TRBV12-3/TRBV12-4	CASKGAGVYGYTF
TRBJ2-1	17	TRBV10-2	CASSRTSGGISYNEQFF
TRBJ2-7	14	TRBV4-1	CASSQDSLAGEQYF
TRBJ1-1	14	TRBV5-1	CASSWQGTATEAFF
TRBJ2-1	21	TRBV11-2	CASSPWFGQVGTPDILNEQFF
TRBJ2-1	14	TRBV4-1	CASSHGTGRNEQFF
TRBJ1-1	13	TRBV28	CASSYTPSSQAFF
TRBJ2-7	13	TRBV10-3	CAIGGADSYEQYF
TRBJ1-1	13	TRBV25-1	CASRWGQNTEAFF
TRBJ2-3	16	TRBV6-4	CASSDSLAGGADTQYF
TRBJ2-1	15	TRBV12-3/TRBV12-4	CASSLGAGGLNEQFF
TRBJ1-5	18	TRBV7-9	CASSHGLPGGYSNQPQHF
TRBJ2-1	15	TRBV6-2/TRBV6-3	CASNEPGGSDNEQFF
TRBJ2-3	16	TRBV5-1	CASSLEASGETDTQYF
TRBJ2-1	16	TRBV9	CASSLRQGGSYNEQFF
TRBJ2-3	15	TRBV9	CASSVDGQGTDTQYF
TRBJ2-5	12	TRBV7-9	CASSREGETQYF
TRBJ2-2	16	TRBV4-1	CASSLRLAGNTGELFF